The next 6 T cell receptor beta chains were all read from a single sample in a study of preoperative IRX-2 immunotherapy in early breast cancer. Sequencing was performed with immunoSEQ multiplex PCR; in TCRdb, only in-frame clones are kept and a portion is missing. The sample shows around 10,000 clones, 80% of them seen only once. Stated treatment: preoperative locoregional IRX-2 cytokine immunotherapy. Source: lymph node tissue, taken before IRX-2 immunotherapy. The receptors were sampled from a human donor with breast cancer.

The chain has TRBV18 and TRBJ2-7; 13 positions match TRBD2. The CDR3 loop spans 20 amino acids. With V trimmed by 0 bases and J by 3 bases, 14 bases remained unmatched. The germline V gene has CDR1 KGHSH and CDR2 LQKENI. CDR3 loop: CASSPPLAGGPSLFYYEQYF. The CDR3 nucleotides are TGTGCCAGCTCACCACCACTAGCGGGAGGGCCGTCCCTCTTCTACTACGAGCAGTACTTC.

As concerns this clone: One end of the junction does not line up with germline, which may come from a read error. V and J are TRBV6-8 and TRBJ1-4, with TRBD1 as a possible D gene (5 bases). The germline V gene encodes CDR1 MNHGY and CDR2 SAAAGT. The CDR3 totals 15 residues. CDR3 amino acids: CAISGDQEGDEKLFF. The CDR3 region has the DNA TGTGCCATCAGTGGGGACCAGGAGGGCGACGAAAAACTGTTTTTT.

The chain is built from TRBV19 and TRBJ2-5; the D is unclear. V gave up 4 bases and J gave up 9 bases, with 12 bases separating them. This CDR3 has 12 residues. The V gene's germline CDR1 is LNHDA and CDR2 SQIVND (reference sequence). CDR3 sequence (DNA): TGTGCCAGTAGTAACGAAAGAGAAGCCCAGTACTTC. Its protein product is CASSNEREAQYF.

V and J are TRBV15 and TRBJ2-1; 7 bases align to TRBD2. CDR1 and CDR2 from the germline V gene are LNHNV and YYDKDF (reference sequence). Germline trimming cut 4 bases from V and 3 bases from J; bases unmatched to any gene: 12. The CDR3 has 17 amino acids. The CDR3 region has the DNA TGTGCCACCAGCACCACGAGCGGGGCCGTCTTCTACAATGAGCAGTTCTTC. Amino acids: CATSTTSGAVFYNEQFF.

The chain couples TRBV5-1 to TRBJ2-1, with D uncertain. The ends were cut back, 2 bases at V and 5 bases at J, with 11 bases in the middle. Germline CDR1 and CDR2: SGHRS and YFSETQ. There are 14 residues in the CDR3. CDR3 amino acids: CASSFGGSNNEQFF. CDR3 DNA: TGCGCCAGCAGCTTCGGCGGTTCCAACAATGAGCAGTTCTTC.

This clone turned up a few times. V usage is TRBV6-8 and J usage is TRBJ2-6; D gene unclear. V was shortened by 5 bases and J by 0 bases, with 8 bases between the two germline ends. The CDR3 spans 15 residues. CDR1 is MNHGY and CDR2 is SAAAGT in the germline V gene. CDR3 nucleotides: TGTGCCAGCAGTGAGGTCTACTCTGGGGCCAACGTCCTGACTTTC. Translation: CASSEVYSGANVLTF.